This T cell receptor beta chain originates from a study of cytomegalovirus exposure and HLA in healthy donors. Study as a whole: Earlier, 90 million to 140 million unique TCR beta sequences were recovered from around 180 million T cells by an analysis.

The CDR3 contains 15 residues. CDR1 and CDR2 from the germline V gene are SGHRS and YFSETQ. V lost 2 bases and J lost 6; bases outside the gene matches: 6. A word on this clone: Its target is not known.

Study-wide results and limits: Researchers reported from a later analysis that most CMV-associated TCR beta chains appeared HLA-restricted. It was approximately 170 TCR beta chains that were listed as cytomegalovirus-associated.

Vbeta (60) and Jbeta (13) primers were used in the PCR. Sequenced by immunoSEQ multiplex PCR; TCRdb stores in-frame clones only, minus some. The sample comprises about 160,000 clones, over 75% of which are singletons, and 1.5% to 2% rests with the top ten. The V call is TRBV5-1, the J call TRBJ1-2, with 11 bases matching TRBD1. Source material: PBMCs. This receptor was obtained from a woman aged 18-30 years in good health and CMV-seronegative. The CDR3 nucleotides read TGCGCCAGCAGCTTCTCCGGACAGGGGGCTGATGGCTACACCTTC. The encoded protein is CASSFSGQGADGYTF. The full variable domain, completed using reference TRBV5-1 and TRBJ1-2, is KAGVTQTPRYLIKTRGQQVTLSCSPISGHRSVSWYQQTPGQGLQFLFEYFSETQRNKGNFPGRFSGRQFSNSRSEMNVSTLELGDSALYLCASSFSGQGADGYTFGSGTRLTVV.